The 2 T cell receptor beta chains presented below share a single source sample, sequenced in a study of cytomegalovirus exposure and HLA in healthy donors. 60 Vbeta and 13 Jbeta primers were used in PCR. The table came from immunoSEQ multiplex PCR; TCRdb's copy has only in-frame clones and leaves some out. The sample yields 130,000 to 150,000 clones, around 86% seen once. Material: PBMCs. The receptors shown here come from a woman in her twenties or thirties in good health and CMV-seronegative.

This rearrangement joins TRBV10-3 to TRBJ2-7, with D unclear. The CDR3 sequence is 11 residues long. V lost 6 bases, J lost 3 bases, and 6 bases lay in between. CDR1 is ENHRY, CDR2 SYGVKD, per germline. The CDR3 nucleotides are TGTGCCATCAGAACAGACTACGAGCAGTACTTC. This gives the protein CAIRTDYEQYF.

The J gene is TRBJ1-5, the V gene TRBV10-3; tentatively, D is TRBD1 (6 bases). V was clipped by 6 bases and J by 3 bases, with 9 bases between them. The CDR3 loop spans 13 amino acids. Germline-derived CDR1 and CDR2 are ENHRY and SYGVKD. CDR3 protein: CAIRGQFNQPQHF. CDR3 DNA: TGTGCCATCAGAGGACAGTTCAATCAGCCCCAGCATTTT.